Listed here are 6 T cell receptor beta chains from one sample, sequenced in a study of early T cells in non-severe SARS-CoV-2 infection. TCRdb passed the 5' RACE reads through MiXCR, listing each CDR3 protein once. The table includes 25,000 to 35,000 distinct CDR3 sequences, roughly 6% detected once. Sequenced input: whole blood. All receptors come from an adult who was a healthcare worker with PCR-confirmed SARS-CoV-2 infection or an uninfected control (not recorded which).

This clonotype was detected ten times or more. This rearrangement joins TRBV6-6 to TRBJ2-3; the match to TRBD2 covers 9 bases. Germline values: CDR1 MNHNY, CDR2 SVGAGI (reference sequence). The CDR3 is made up of 17 amino acids. Trimming at V came to 0 bases and at J to 3 bases, leaving 7 bases not matched to a gene. The CDR3 is CASSYSSGGYGTDTQYF. CDR3 coding DNA: TGTGCCAGCAGTTACTCTAGCGGGGGTTATGGGACAGATACGCAGTATTTT.

This clonotype was observed many times. The chain is built from TRBV20-1 and TRBJ2-1; the D gene is possibly TRBD1 (8 bases). The V end was cut by 5 bases, the J end by 7 bases, with 15 bases between. This CDR3 has 13 residues. CDR1 and CDR2 (germline): DFQATT, SNEGSKA (reference sequence). DNA for the CDR3: TGCAGTGCTCGCGAACAGGGGGGGAATGAGCAGTTCTTC. It is translated as CSAREQGGNEQFF.

The genes are TRBV19 and TRBJ2-5, with 7 bases aligning to TRBD1. J lost 0 bases, V lost 2 bases, and 6 bases had no gene match. CDR3 length: 16 residues. The germline V gene encodes CDR1 LNHDA and CDR2 SQIVND (reference sequence). The CDR3 bases are TGTGCCAGTAGTATAAGGGGACAGCGGCACCAAGAGACCCAGTACTTC. This translates into CASSIRGQRHQETQYF.

This clonotype was seen repeatedly, ten times or more. The V and J genes are TRBV20-1 and TRBJ2-2; D possibly corresponds to TRBD1 (6 bases). The CDR3 is made up of 14 amino acids. Between the trimmed V and J ends, which lost 6 bases and 4 bases, there was a span of 15 bases. Germline lookup yields CDR1 DFQATT and CDR2 SNEGSKA (reference sequence). The DNA of the CDR3 is TGCAGTGCGGCAGGACAGTTGATCACCGGGGAGCTGTTTTTT. It is translated as CSAAGQLITGELFF.

In its sample, this clonotype was seen many times. The chain joins TRBV6-2 or TRBV6-3 to TRBJ1-1, with D hard to call. Per the germline V gene, CDR1 is MNHEY and CDR2 is SVGEGT. Trimming pared 5 bases from V and 0 bases from J, leaving 19 bases between. The CDR3 loop spans 17 amino acids. The CDR3 sequence: CASSPRVKWRMNTEAFF. CDR3 DNA sequence: TGTGCCAGCAGTCCCCGGGTGAAGTGGAGGATGAACACTGAAGCTTTCTTT.

This rearrangement joins TRBV5-4 to TRBJ2-5, with a tentative D call TRBD1 (6 bases). This CDR3 is 15 amino acids long. V lost 3 bases and J lost 2, with 14 bases in between. Germline loops: CDR1 SGHNT, CDR2 YYREEE (reference sequence). CDR3 in amino acids: CASSSRQELQETQYF. For the CDR3, the DNA is TGTGCCAGCAGCTCTCGACAGGAACTACAAGAGACCCAGTACTTC.